The 27 T cell receptor beta chains in this list originate from one sample, sequenced in a study of T cell clonotyping in hematopoietic cell transplantation. The repertoire was sequenced with immunoSEQ multiplex PCR; TCRdb's copy has only in-frame clones and lacks some. The table shows 7,000 or so clones, with 70% to 90% occurring only once. Sequencing used PBMCs, obtained 100 days after allogeneic stem cell transplant. The receptors derive from a male patient aged 18 to 29 who had an allogeneic stem cell transplant from a related donor, so the T cells may come from the graft donor. Some clones in this sample may be carry-over from other donors' samples.

V gene TRBV7-2 combines with J gene TRBJ2-5, with D unresolved. This CDR3 region has 15 residues. With 8 bases removed from V and 4 bases from J, the gap between germline ends came to 20 bases. Germline assignment: CDR1 SGHTA and CDR2 FQGNSA. CDR3 residues: CASDLRLTHGETQYF. The DNA of the CDR3 is TGTGCCAGCGACTTGAGACTCACCCACGGAGAGACCCAGTACTTC. Together with reference TRBV7-2 and TRBJ2-5, the CDR3 gives the full variable domain: GAGVSQSPSNKVTEKGKDVELRCDPISGHTALYWYRQSLGQGLEFLIYFQGNSAPDKSGLPSDRFSAERTGGSVSTLTIQRTQQEDSAVYLCASDLRLTHGETQYFGPGTRLLVL.

The rearrangement joins TRBV11-3 to TRBJ1-6; D not resolved. The ends were cut back, 2 bases at V and 7 bases at J, with 6 bases in the middle. The CDR3 totals 13 residues. Germline assignment: CDR1 SGHNT and CDR2 YENEEA. The CDR3 loop reads CASSLTDNSPLHF. Here the CDR3 DNA reads TGTGCCAGCAGCTTAACAGACAATTCACCCCTCCACTTT.

CDR3 region: CASSLSGVLPYEQYF. The CDR3 DNA is TGCGCCAGCAGCCTTTCCGGGGTTTTACCGTACGAGCAGTACTTC. The rearrangement joins TRBV4-1 to TRBJ2-7, with D tentatively TRBD2 (5 bases). Per germline, CDR1 MGHRA and CDR2 YSYEKL. The ends were cut back, 4 bases at V and 4 bases at J, with 17 bases in the middle. The CDR3 has 15 amino acids.

This clone was found once. The chain employs TRBV5-1 and TRBJ2-3; 8 positions agree with TRBD1. The V gene end was trimmed by 0 bases and the J gene end by 3 bases; junction bases not matched to a gene: 0. Germline V gives CDR1 SGHRS, CDR2 YFSETQ. This CDR3 region has 14 residues. The CDR3 DNA follows: TGCGCCAGCAGCTTGGGGACAGGGACAGATACGCAGTATTTT. Protein: CASSLGTGTDTQYF. The full variable domain, in which reference TRBV5-1 and TRBJ2-3 provide the parts outside the CDR3, is KAGVTQTPRYLIKTRGQQVTLSCSPISGHRSVSWYQQTPGQGLQFLFEYFSETQRNKGNFPGRFSGRQFSNSRSEMNVSTLELGDSALYLCASSLGTGTDTQYFGPGTRLTVL.

The sample holds a few counts of this clone. The chain uses TRBV11-2 and TRBJ1-1, with D hard to call. V gave up 5 bases and J gave up 5 bases, with 12 bases separating them. The CDR3 length is 13 residues. Germline V CDR1 and CDR2: SGHAT, FQNNGV. As DNA, the CDR3 is TGTGCCAGCAGCATGGGCCTTGGTACTGAAGCTTTCTTT. Its protein product is CASSMGLGTEAFF.

This chain links TRBV6-5 with TRBJ2-5, with D possibly TRBD2 on 5 matching bases. There are 14 residues in the CDR3. Deletions cut 2 bases from V and 4 bases from J, with 11 bases between. Germline CDR1 and CDR2: MNHEY and SVGAGI. CDR3 protein: CASSYLAGGETQYF. The CDR3 DNA is TGTGCCAGCAGTTACCTGGCGGGTGGAGAGACCCAGTACTTC.

The rearrangement joins TRBV11-2 to TRBJ2-7; 11 nucleotides match TRBD2. The CDR3 has 16 amino acids. V dropped 3 bases and J dropped 0; count of bases not matched to a gene: 4. CDR1 is SGHAT and CDR2 is FQNNGV in the germline V gene. CDR3 DNA: TGTGCCAGCAGCTTCGATGGACTAGCGGGCTCCTACGAGCAGTACGTC. This encodes CASSFDGLAGSYEQYV.

There are a few counts of this clone. The rearrangement uses TRBV4-1 and TRBJ2-4; TRBD2 might be the D (6 bases). The germline CDR1 and CDR2 sequences are MGHRA and YSYEKL. Trimming left V 3 bases short and J 5 bases short, with 11 bases between. This CDR3 comprises 14 residues. In DNA, the CDR3 is TGCGCCAGCAGCCATCGGGAGAGGGAAAACATTCAGTACTTC. Translation: CASSHRERENIQYF.

This clone was seen once. The chain employs TRBV6-5 and TRBJ1-1; D uncertain. This CDR3 has 13 residues. Germline lookup yields CDR1 MNHEY and CDR2 SVGAGI. V was cut by 5 bases and J by 1 base, with 8 bases left in between. The CDR3 region is CASSPYRNTEAFF. In nucleotides, the CDR3 is TGTGCCAGCAGTCCCTACCGGAACACTGAAGCTTTCTTT.

CDR3 sequence (DNA): TGTGCCAGTAGTACGGGGACACTACAAGAGACCCAGTACTTC. This sequence encodes CASSTGTLQETQYF. V and J are TRBV19 and TRBJ2-5; weak D call: TRBD1 (6 bases). With 4 bases removed from V and 2 bases from J, the gap between germline ends came to 11 bases. There are 14 residues in the CDR3. Germline V gene lookup returns CDR1 LNHDA and CDR2 SQIVND (reference sequence).

This clone showed up just once. Other DNA sequences from this sample encode an identical CDR3 as well. The chain links TRBV19 to TRBJ1-4; perhaps TRBD1 as D (5 bases). Germline V gene lookup returns CDR1 LNHDA and CDR2 SQIVND (reference sequence). V gave up 5 bases and J gave up 3 bases, with 13 bases separating them. The CDR3 has 15 amino acids. This CDR3 reads CASSSQGRANEKLFF. The DNA of the CDR3 is TGTGCCAGTAGTTCCCAGGGACGGGCTAATGAAAAACTGTTTTTT.

V is TRBV5-1 and J is TRBJ1-1, with 9 bases that match TRBD1. The CDR3 is made up of 16 amino acids. The V segment lost 4 bases and the J segment 0 bases; nucleotides outside the gene matches: 7. Germline V gene sequence: CDR1 SGHRS, CDR2 YFSETQ. CDR3 region: CASSHRGPDMNTEAFF. The CDR3 coding sequence is TGCGCCAGCAGCCACAGGGGGCCAGACATGAACACTGAAGCTTTCTTT.

V is TRBV5-4 and J is TRBJ2-5, with D possibly TRBD2 on 6 matching bases. CDR1 SGHNT and CDR2 YYREEE come from the germline V gene (reference sequence). V lost 10 bases and J lost 4, with 14 bases in between. This CDR3 has 12 residues. The DNA of the CDR3 is TGTGCCTTCGGGGGAGTAAGAGAGACCCAGTACTTC. It specifies CAFGGVRETQYF. Looking up the rest from reference TRBV5-4 and TRBJ2-5 gives the full variable domain: ETGVTQSPTHLIKTRGQQVTLRCSSQSGHNTVSWYQQALGQGPQFIFQYYREEENGRGNFPPRFSGLQFPNYSSELNVNALELDDSALYLCAFGGVRETQYFGPGTRLLVL.

V usage is TRBV6-5 and J usage is TRBJ2-4; 7 bases fit TRBD1. V lost 4 bases to trimming and J lost 7 bases; unmatched junction nucleotides: 13. Germline CDR1 MNHEY, CDR2 SVGAGI. The CDR3 consists of 16 residues. CDR3 residues: CASSSPTGRSPNIQYF. The CDR3 region has the DNA TGTGCCAGCAGTTCACCGACAGGGCGAAGTCCGAACATTCAGTACTTC.

This clone has more than one count but fewer than ten. The chain combines TRBV4-3 with TRBJ1-1; 8 positions match TRBD1. Trimming removed 4 bases from V and 1 base from J; junction bases left unmatched: 5. Germline V gives CDR1 LGHNA, CDR2 YSLEER. The CDR3 length is 15 residues. This CDR3 is CASSLQTGENTEAFF. CDR3 in DNA: TGCGCCAGCAGCCTTCAGACAGGGGAGAACACTGAAGCTTTCTTT.

The chain recombines TRBV5-1 with TRBJ2-1, with 10 bases identical to TRBD1. Germline V gene lookup returns CDR1 SGHRS and CDR2 YFSETQ. The CDR3 is 14 amino acids. Trimming took 0 bases from V and 7 from J; bases not matched to a gene: 1. The CDR3 DNA reads TGCGCCAGCAGCTTGGGACAGGGGGCGAATGAGCAGTTCTTC. Translated, it gives CASSLGQGANEQFF.

This clone is a singleton in its sample. V and J are TRBV11-2 and TRBJ2-1; TRBD2 matches 9 bases. CDR1 and CDR2 (germline): SGHAT, FQNNGV. Unmatched junction bases numbered 8, after V lost 5 bases and J lost 0 bases. The CDR3 is 17 amino acids. The CDR3 DNA is TGTGCCAGCAGCGCGGGGGGGCGGATTAGCTCCTACAATGAGCAGTTCTTC. It yields the protein CASSAGGRISSYNEQFF.

The CDR3 DNA reads as TGTGCCAGCAGTCTTGAGGCCCTCTATGGCTACACCTTC. Translated: CASSLEALYGYTF. This chain connects TRBV6-5 to TRBJ1-2; no reliable D call. This CDR3 contains 13 residues. V lost 5 bases to trimming and J lost 4 bases, with 11 bases between them. Germline V gene sequence: CDR1 MNHEY, CDR2 SVGAGI.

This rearrangement joins TRBV2 to TRBJ1-1; D ambiguous. The CDR3 totals 12 residues. Deletions cut 1 base from V and 6 bases from J, with 6 bases between. CDR1 is SNHLY, CDR2 FYNNEI, per germline. The CDR3 DNA is TGTGCCAGCAGTGAAGTAGCAGCTGAAGCTTTCTTT. Translated, it gives CASSEVAAEAFF.

The chain combines TRBV19 with TRBJ2-3, with 7 bases identical to TRBD1. The V gene end was trimmed by 6 bases and the J gene end by 4 bases; junction bases not matched to a gene: 7. In germline, CDR1 is LNHDA, CDR2 SQIVND (reference sequence). This CDR3 region has 14 residues. CDR3 DNA: TGTGCCAGTAGGGAACAGGGGTTACCAGATACGCAGTATTTT. This codes for CASREQGLPDTQYF.

This rearrangement joins TRBV30 to TRBJ2-3; D is perhaps TRBD1 (6 bases). V was shortened by 4 bases and J by 2 bases, with 13 bases between the two germline ends. CDR3 length equals 14 residues. Germline lookup yields CDR1 GTSNPN and CDR2 SVGIG (reference sequence). CDR3 region: CAWTGVRFTDTQYF. The CDR3 coding sequence is TGTGCCTGGACAGGGGTTAGGTTCACAGATACGCAGTATTTT.

J is TRBJ2-3 and V is TRBV4-3; D unresolved. CDR3 length equals 15 residues. Trimming left V 0 bases short and J 1 base short, with 8 bases between. Per the germline V gene, CDR1 is LGHNA and CDR2 is YSLEER. The CDR3 here is CASSQDPGGTDTQYF. CDR3 nucleotide sequence: TGCGCCAGCAGCCAAGATCCGGGCGGCACAGATACGCAGTATTTT.

This clone occurred a few times. The gene calls are TRBV19 and TRBJ2-2, with TRBD1 as a possible D gene (5 bases). This CDR3 is built from 14 residues. Germline assignment: CDR1 LNHDA and CDR2 SQIVND (reference sequence). Between the trimmed V and J ends, which lost 6 bases and 7 bases, there was a span of 15 bases. This CDR3 reads CASRSGRAIGELFF. CDR3 in DNA: TGTGCCAGTAGGTCGGGCAGGGCAATCGGGGAGCTGTTTTTT.

The chain combines TRBV25-1 with TRBJ2-5, with 9 positions matching TRBD1. Germline V gene lookup returns CDR1 MGHDK and CDR2 SYGVNS. This CDR3 is built from 16 residues. Trimming cost V 2 bases and J 5 bases; bases outside gene matches: 9. The CDR3 bases are TGTGCCAGCAGTGAAGGAACGGGACAGGGAGAGGAGACCCAGTACTTC. Translated, it gives CASSEGTGQGEETQYF.

The chain has TRBV10-3 and TRBJ2-3; 7 bases are shared with TRBD1. This CDR3 comprises 14 residues. With V trimmed by 9 bases and J by 2 bases, 8 bases remained unmatched. Germline CDR1 ENHRY, CDR2 SYGVKD. CDR3 region: CAIRQGPYTDTQYF. The CDR3 DNA is TGTGCCATAAGACAGGGACCATACACAGATACGCAGTATTTT.

The chain recombines TRBV21-1 with TRBJ1-2. TRBV21-1 is noted as a pseudogene. This CDR3 region has 16 residues. The CDR3 DNA is TGTGCCAGCAGTGACTCTCGCTACAGAAAGACCTATGGCTACACCTTC. This encodes CASSDSRYRKTYGYTF.

The J gene is TRBJ2-4, the V gene TRBV5-1; D remains ambiguous. The V gene lost 0 bases and the J gene lost 6 bases, with 4 bases spanning the gap. Germline V gene sequence: CDR1 SGHRS, CDR2 YFSETQ. The length of the CDR3 is 12 residues. The CDR3: CASSLAGNIQYF. CDR3 sequence (DNA): TGCGCCAGCAGCTTGGCAGGAAACATTCAGTACTTC.